This paragraph reports one T cell receptor beta chain. Its antigen remains unidentified. The data originate from a study of OX40 agonist ivuxolimab in advanced cancers. Looked up from germline, CDR1 is SGHNT and CDR2 is YYREEE (reference sequence). This CDR3 is 16 amino acids long. Trimming cost V 0 bases and J 8 bases; bases outside gene matches: 7. Profiling relied on immunoSEQ multiplex PCR, and the TCRdb table lists in-frame clones only, not all of them. The table shows around 38,000 clones, with 80% to 85% occurring only once. Points from the study as a whole: Antigens targeted by the expanded peripheral T cells were not determined. Average numbers of expanded clones were greater in CD8+ T cells than in CD4+.

This receptor was identified in an adult with an advanced solid tumor such as melanoma, head and neck, liver or kidney cancer. V is TRBV5-4 and J is TRBJ2-1, with 11 bases fitting TRBD2. The starting material was CD4+ or CD8+ T cells sorted from blood, obtained in a trial of the OX40 agonist ivuxolimab. The CDR3: CASSLAVAGGTDEQFF. In DNA, the CDR3 is TGTGCCAGCAGCTTGGCGGTAGCGGGAGGGACAGATGAGCAGTTCTTC.